The 26 T cell receptor beta chains below all came from one sample that was sequenced in a study of T cell responses to AZD1222 COVID-19 vaccine. The data were produced by immunoSEQ multiplex PCR, yet TCRdb's version contains in-frame clones alone and is incomplete. The repertoire holds about 180,000 clones, 88% seen once, with approximately 0.5% in the top ten. Here the sequenced sample was peripheral blood, taken on day 0 of AZD1222 vaccination. These receptors originate from an adult in good health.

The chain joins TRBV6-4 to TRBJ2-1; TRBD2 matches at 9 bases. Looked up from germline, CDR1 is MRHNA and CDR2 is SNTAGT. Trimming took 5 bases from V and 9 from J; bases not matched to a gene: 11. This CDR3 comprises 15 residues. The chain's CDR3 is CASSQLAGPRSEQFF. CDR3 bases: TGTGCCAGCAGTCAACTAGCGGGCCCGAGGAGTGAGCAGTTCTTC.

The chain carries TRBV1 and TRBJ1-2. TRBV1 is marked as a pseudogene. The CDR3 is 13 residues long. The CDR3 DNA is TGCACCAGCAGCCTGGCGGGTGGGGATGGCTACACCTTC. Its translation: CTSSLAGGDGYTF.

This clone occurred a few times. The rearrangement uses TRBV10-3 and TRBJ1-1; the match to TRBD1 covers 7 bases. The germline V gene encodes CDR1 ENHRY and CDR2 SYGVKD. With V trimmed by 0 bases and J by 5 bases, 6 bases remained unmatched. CDR3 size: 15 residues. As DNA, the CDR3 is TGTGCCATCAGTGAGTCTAGACAGGGTTGGACTGAAGCTTTCTTT. This codes for CAISESRQGWTEAFF.

The V call is TRBV24-1, the J call TRBJ2-6; no clear D gene. CDR3 size: 16 residues. The germline V gene encodes CDR1 KGHDR and CDR2 SFDVKD. Trimming took off 3 bases at V and 3 bases at J, with 11 bases between the two ends. CDR3 coding DNA: TGTGCCACCAGTGATCCCACCCCCGGTGGGGCCAACGTCCTGACTTTC. This encodes CATSDPTPGGANVLTF.

This clone has more than one count but fewer than ten. This sequence joins TRBV25-1 and TRBJ1-2; a weak D match, TRBD1 (5 bases). V lost 7 bases to trimming and J lost 8 bases, with 17 bases between them. The CDR3 runs 13 residues. Germline CDR1 reads MGHDK; CDR2 reads SYGVNS. In nucleotides, the CDR3 is TGTGCCAGCACCCAGGGATCGGGAGGGGGCTACACCTTC. Translating it yields CASTQGSGGGYTF.

The chain couples TRBV6-2 or TRBV6-3 to TRBJ1-3; possibly TRBD1 for D (6 bases). The CDR3 has 16 amino acids. Trimming took off 6 bases at V and 4 bases at J, with 19 bases between the two ends. Germline V gene data show CDR1 as MNHEY and CDR2 as SVGEGT. The CDR3 sequence is CASSPIHRAAGNTIYF. The CDR3 bases are TGTGCCAGCAGCCCTATCCACAGGGCGGCAGGAAACACCATATATTTT.

The rearrangement links TRBV6-2 or TRBV6-3 to TRBJ1-6; D is perhaps TRBD1 (6 bases). Germline V gene sequence: CDR1 MNHEY, CDR2 SVGEGT. The ends were cut back, 4 bases at V and 3 bases at J, with 13 bases in the middle. CDR3 length: 16 residues. The CDR3 coding sequence is TGTGCCAGCAGTTTACCGGGACAACGCTATAATTCACCCCTCCACTTT. Its translation: CASSLPGQRYNSPLHF.

V gene TRBV7-2 combines with J gene TRBJ2-2; 10 bases fit TRBD2. The V segment lost 2 bases and the J segment 4 bases; nucleotides outside the gene matches: 7. Germline loops: CDR1 SGHTA, CDR2 FQGNSA. The CDR3 extends over 17 amino acids. The CDR3: CASSLRQLAGGTGELFF. Here the CDR3 DNA reads TGTGCCAGCAGCTTAAGACAATTAGCGGGGGGCACCGGGGAGCTGTTTTTT. Together with reference TRBV7-2 and TRBJ2-2, the CDR3 gives the full variable domain: GAGVSQSPSNKVTEKGKDVELRCDPISGHTALYWYRQSLGQGLEFLIYFQGNSAPDKSGLPSDRFSAERTGGSVSTLTIQRTQQEDSAVYLCASSLRQLAGGTGELFFGEGSRLTVL.

The genes are TRBV5-6 and TRBJ2-2, with D possibly being TRBD1 (6 bases). V lost 5 bases, J lost 4 bases, and 15 bases lay in between. Looked up from germline, CDR1 is SGHDT and CDR2 is YYEEEE. The CDR3 has 15 residues. The CDR3 nucleotides are TGTGCCAGCAGAGGAGCAGGGGCGGTCACCGGGGAGCTGTTTTTT. Its translation: CASRGAGAVTGELFF. Based on the CDR3 plus reference TRBV5-6 and TRBJ2-2, the full variable domain is DAGVTQSPTHLIKTRGQQVTLRCSPKSGHDTVSWYQQALGQGPQFIFQYYEEEERQRGNFPDRFSGHQFPNYSSELNVNALLLGDSALYLCASRGAGAVTGELFFGEGSRLTVL.

The rearrangement joins TRBV5-1 to TRBJ2-3; 13 bases align to TRBD2. Trimming removed 4 bases from V and 5 bases from J; junction bases left unmatched: 4. Germline CDR1 reads SGHRS; CDR2 reads YFSETQ. CDR3 length: 15 amino acids. CDR3 sequence reads: CASSNGLAGEDTQYF. The CDR3 region has the DNA TGCGCCAGCAGCAACGGACTAGCGGGGGAAGATACGCAGTATTTT.

The chain carries TRBV11-1 and TRBJ2-3, with 9 positions matching TRBD1. Losses at the gene ends were 5 bases for V and 0 bases for J; bases not matched to a gene: 3. Per the germline V gene, CDR1 is SGHAT and CDR2 is FQDESV (reference sequence). This CDR3 has 15 amino acids. CDR3 sequence (DNA): TGTGCCAGCAGCACCGGGACAGGGAGCACAGATACGCAGTATTTT. It codes for CASSTGTGSTDTQYF.

This chain joins TRBV11-3 and TRBJ2-5, with D possibly being TRBD2 (5 bases). Per germline, CDR1 SGHNT and CDR2 YENEEA. The V end lost 5 bases, the J end lost 2 bases, and 9 bases lay between the germline ends. The CDR3 runs 13 residues. For the CDR3, the DNA is TGTGCCAGCAGCCCAGGACTGCAAGAGACCCAGTACTTC. As protein: CASSPGLQETQYF. The full variable domain, its missing parts supplied by reference TRBV11-3 and TRBJ2-5, is EAGVVQSPRYKIIEKKQPVAFWCNPISGHNTLYWYLQNLGQGPELLIRYENEEAVDDSQLPKDRFSAERLKGVDSTLKIQPAELGDSAVYLCASSPGLQETQYFGPGTRLLVL.

The chain recombines TRBV5-4 with TRBJ1-2, with D unresolved. V lost 2 bases and J 5 bases, leaving 4 bases between the germline ends. The germline gives CDR1 SGHNT, CDR2 YYREEE (reference sequence). The CDR3 is made up of 11 amino acids. The CDR3 protein is CASSFQYGYTF. In nucleotides, the CDR3 is TGTGCCAGCAGCTTCCAATATGGCTACACCTTC.

The chain combines TRBV15 with TRBJ2-5, with D tentatively TRBD1 or TRBD2 (6 bases each). This CDR3 spans 14 amino acids. The V gene's germline CDR1 is LNHNV and CDR2 YYDKDF (reference sequence). V was clipped by 5 bases and J by 4 bases, with 14 bases between them. CDR3 sequence: CATSSVGGIETQYF. CDR3 nucleotide sequence: TGTGCCACCAGCTCGGTAGGGGGGATAGAGACCCAGTACTTC.

V is TRBV28 and J is TRBJ2-1; D ambiguous. Deletions cut 6 bases from V and 0 bases from J, with 12 bases between. Germline V gene data show CDR1 as MDHEN and CDR2 as SYDVKM. CDR3 size: 15 residues. CDR3 region: CASRMASGSYNEQFF. In DNA form, the CDR3 reads TGTGCCAGCAGAATGGCGTCAGGCTCCTACAATGAGCAGTTCTTC.

This chain uses TRBV7-2 with TRBJ1-2; 7 nucleotides align to TRBD1. J was trimmed by 8 bases and V by 5 bases; bases with no gene match: 14. The germline gives CDR1 SGHTA, CDR2 FQGNSA. The CDR3 length is 15 residues. DNA for the CDR3: TGTGCCAGCAGCGGAGCTGCCACAGGGGAAGGAGGCTACACCTTC. It translates to CASSGAATGEGGYTF. The whole variable domain, filled in from reference TRBV7-2 and TRBJ1-2, reads GAGVSQSPSNKVTEKGKDVELRCDPISGHTALYWYRQSLGQGLEFLIYFQGNSAPDKSGLPSDRFSAERTGGSVSTLTIQRTQQEDSAVYLCASSGAATGEGGYTFGSGTRLTVV.

V gene TRBV6-5 combines with J gene TRBJ2-7; no firm D call. The V and J ends lost 6 bases and 12 bases respectively, with 18 bases between them. The CDR3 is 12 residues long. Germline V gene sequence: CDR1 MNHEY, CDR2 SVGAGI. CDR3 DNA sequence: TGTGCCAGCAGCTCGCCTCCCCCTAGACGGTACTTC. It encodes CASSSPPPRRYF.

The chain employs TRBV7-2 and TRBJ1-6, with 8 bases fitting TRBD1. V dropped 1 base and J dropped 7; count of bases not matched to a gene: 6. CDR1 is SGHTA, CDR2 FQGNSA, per germline. The CDR3 length is 16 residues. The CDR3 sequence is CASSLVGTGGNSPLHF. Written as DNA, the CDR3 is TGTGCCAGCAGCTTAGTTGGAACAGGGGGAAATTCACCCCTCCACTTT.

V is TRBV18 and J is TRBJ1-5; perhaps TRBD1 as D (5 bases). From germline, CDR1 is KGHSH and CDR2 LQKENI. Trimming took 5 bases from V and 4 from J, leaving 18 bases between them. This CDR3 comprises 16 residues. The chain's CDR3 is CASSSGEGPRNQPQHF. The CDR3 DNA follows: TGTGCCAGCTCATCGGGGGAAGGGCCCAGGAATCAGCCCCAGCATTTT.

A note on this clone: The sample contains more than one DNA sequence encoding this CDR3. The CDR3 reads CASSPPPEGQPQHF. As DNA, the CDR3 is TGTGCCAGCTCACCCCCCCCGGAGGGTCAGCCCCAGCATTTT. The chain employs TRBV18 and TRBJ1-5; no clear D gene. The CDR3 has 14 residues. The germline V and J ends were trimmed by 3 bases and 6 bases, with 12 bases remaining between them. CDR1 is KGHSH and CDR2 is LQKENI in the germline V gene.

The rearrangement links TRBV6-5 to TRBJ2-2, with D maybe TRBD2 (5 bases). The CDR3 consists of 13 residues. In germline, CDR1 is MNHEY, CDR2 SVGAGI. V lost 7 bases and J lost 4, with 10 bases in between. CDR3 region: CASIRGSTGELFF. CDR3 in DNA: TGTGCCAGCATCCGGGGATCCACCGGGGAGCTGTTTTTT.

DNA for the CDR3: TGTGCCAGCAGAGGAGCAGGCTCTGGAAACACCATATATTTT. Its protein product is CASRGAGSGNTIYF. The chain couples TRBV28 to TRBJ1-3; D uncertain. Germline V gene lookup returns CDR1 MDHEN and CDR2 SYDVKM. The CDR3 covers 14 residues. The germline V and J ends were trimmed by 6 bases and 0 bases, with 9 bases remaining between them.

CDR3 loop: CATAGADTQYF. DNA for the CDR3: TGTGCCACGGCGGGGGCAGATACGCAGTATTTT. J is TRBJ2-3 and V is TRBV12-3 or TRBV12-4; 7 nucleotides line up with TRBD2. The CDR3 sequence is 11 residues long. Trimming took 10 bases from V and 4 from J; bases not matched to a gene: 2.

This chain joins TRBV7-3 and TRBJ2-1; TRBD2 matches at 8 bases. V lost 1 base and J lost 7; bases outside the gene matches: 9. The germline gives CDR1 SGHTA, CDR2 FQGTGA. The CDR3 is 16 amino acids. DNA of the CDR3: TGTGCCAGCAGCTTAATTTTTGCGGGAGGAAGAAATGAGCAGTTCTTC. It translates to CASSLIFAGGRNEQFF.

This chain connects TRBV7-2 to TRBJ1-4, with 7 bases that match TRBD1. The CDR3 runs 15 residues. Germline V gene lookup returns CDR1 SGHTA and CDR2 FQGNSA. After removal of 1 base from V and 5 bases from J, the junction contained 4 bases not matched to a gene. Here the CDR3 DNA reads TGTGCCAGCAGCTTAGACTCGACAGGGAATGAAAAACTGTTTTTT. Translated: CASSLDSTGNEKLFF. The whole variable domain, remainder taken from reference TRBV7-2 and TRBJ1-4, is GAGVSQSPSNKVTEKGKDVELRCDPISGHTALYWYRQSLGQGLEFLIYFQGNSAPDKSGLPSDRFSAERTGGSVSTLTIQRTQQEDSAVYLCASSLDSTGNEKLFFGSGTQLSVL.

The CDR3 is CASGLRGIYGYTF. CDR3 DNA sequence: TGTGCTAGTGGTTTGAGAGGGATATATGGCTACACCTTC. The V call is TRBV12-5, the J call TRBJ1-2; D call uncertain. Germline lookup yields CDR1 LGHNT and CDR2 FRNRAP. Trimming left V 2 bases short and J 5 bases short, with 9 bases between. The CDR3 contains 13 residues.